The clone carrying this T cell receptor beta chain was detected once. The CDR3 consists of 12 residues. V was cut by 4 bases and J by 8 bases, with 11 bases left in between. The germline gives CDR1 WSHSY, CDR2 SAAADI. The entry originates in a study of preoperative IRX-2 immunotherapy in early breast cancer. Noted treatment: preoperative locoregional IRX-2 cytokine immunotherapy. This phase Ib study tested locoregional IRX-2 cytokine immunotherapy given before surgery. Assay used: immunoSEQ multiplex PCR; TCRdb lists only in-frame clones, some missing. This table has approximately 26,000 clones, just under 80% appearing once.

V is TRBV10-2 and J is TRBJ1-1; maybe TRBD1 (6 bases). This receptor was identified in a human donor with breast cancer. The sequenced sample was lymph node tissue, obtained before IRX-2 immunotherapy. This CDR3 reads CASSVGADEAFF. The CDR3 DNA follows: TGCGCCAGCAGTGTGGGGGCAGACGAAGCTTTCTTT.